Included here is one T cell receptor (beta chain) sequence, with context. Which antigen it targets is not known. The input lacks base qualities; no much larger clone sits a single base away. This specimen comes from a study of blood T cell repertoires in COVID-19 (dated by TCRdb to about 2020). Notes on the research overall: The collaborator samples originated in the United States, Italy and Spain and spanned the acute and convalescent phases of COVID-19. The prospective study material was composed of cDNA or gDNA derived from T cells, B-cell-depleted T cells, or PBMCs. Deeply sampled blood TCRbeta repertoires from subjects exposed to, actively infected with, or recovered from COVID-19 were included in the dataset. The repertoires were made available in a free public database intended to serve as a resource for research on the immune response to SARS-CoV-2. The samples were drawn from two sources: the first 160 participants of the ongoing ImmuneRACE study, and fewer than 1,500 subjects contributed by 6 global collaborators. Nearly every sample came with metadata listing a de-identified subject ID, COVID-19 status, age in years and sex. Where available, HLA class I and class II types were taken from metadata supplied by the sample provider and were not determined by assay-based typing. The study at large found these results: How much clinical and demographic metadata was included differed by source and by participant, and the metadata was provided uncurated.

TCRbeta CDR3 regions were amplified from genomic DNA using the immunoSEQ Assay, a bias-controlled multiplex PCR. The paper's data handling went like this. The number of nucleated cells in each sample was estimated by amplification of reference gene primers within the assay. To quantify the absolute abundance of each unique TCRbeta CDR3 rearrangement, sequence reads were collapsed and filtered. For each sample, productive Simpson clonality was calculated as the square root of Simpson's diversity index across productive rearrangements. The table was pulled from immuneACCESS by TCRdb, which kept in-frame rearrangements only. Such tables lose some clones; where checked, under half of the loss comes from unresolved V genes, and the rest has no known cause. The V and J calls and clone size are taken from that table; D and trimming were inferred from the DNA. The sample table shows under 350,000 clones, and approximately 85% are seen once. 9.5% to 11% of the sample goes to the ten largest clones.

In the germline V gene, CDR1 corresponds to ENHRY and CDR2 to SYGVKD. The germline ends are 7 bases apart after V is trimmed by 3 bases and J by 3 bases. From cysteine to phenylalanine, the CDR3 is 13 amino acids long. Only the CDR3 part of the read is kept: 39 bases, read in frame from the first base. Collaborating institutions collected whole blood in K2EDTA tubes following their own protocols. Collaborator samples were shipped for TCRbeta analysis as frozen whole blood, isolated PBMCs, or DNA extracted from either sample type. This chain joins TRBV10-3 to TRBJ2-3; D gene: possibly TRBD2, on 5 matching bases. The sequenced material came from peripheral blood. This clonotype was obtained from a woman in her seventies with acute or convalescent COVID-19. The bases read TGTGCCATCAGTGAATCGGGGACAGATACGCAGTATTTT. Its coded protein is CAISESGTDTQYF.